The 3 T cell receptor beta chains below were found in one sample sequenced in a study of T-cell memory formation after mild COVID-19. From the 5' RACE reads, TCRdb called clonotypes with MiXCR, one entry per CDR3 protein. The sample has 65,000 to 95,000 distinct CDR3 sequences, about 13% seen once; the top ten hold less than 45%. The sample taken for sequencing was PBMCs or a T cell subset sorted from them (not recorded which). The source of these receptors is a young man who had mild COVID-19 (a few samples of this study predate the infection). Cell type and time point are not known.

This clonotype showed up just a few times. The J gene is TRBJ2-1, the V gene TRBV15, with TRBD2 identical over 12 bases. Trimming at V came to 5 bases and at J to 7 bases, leaving 6 bases not matched to a gene. The length of the CDR3 is 15 residues. The germline V gene encodes CDR1 LNHNV and CDR2 YYDKDF (reference sequence). The CDR3 DNA reads TGTGCCACCAGCCCCCGGACTAGCGGGGTTAATGAGCAGTTCTTC. The encoded protein is CATSPRTSGVNEQFF.

The rearrangement joins TRBV7-6 to TRBJ2-7; D may correspond to TRBD1 or TRBD2 (5 bases each). CDR1 is SGHVS and CDR2 is FNYEAQ in the germline V gene. The V and J ends lost 3 bases and 3 bases respectively, with 15 bases between them. CDR3 size: 15 residues. This chain's CDR3 is CASSLMDTDFYEQYF. CDR3 nucleotides: TGTGCCAGCAGCTTGATGGACACGGACTTCTACGAGCAGTACTTC.

V usage is TRBV27 and J usage is TRBJ1-5, with D unclear. CDR3 length: 13 residues. V was cut by 3 bases and J by 5 bases, with 8 bases left in between. Germline V lookup: CDR1 MNHEY, CDR2 SMNVEV (reference sequence). CDR3 amino acids: CASSLVAHQPQHF. The CDR3 region has the DNA TGTGCCAGCAGTTTGGTTGCCCATCAGCCCCAGCATTTT.